This TCR beta chain was captured by sequencing in a study of control samples from healthy donors and cancer patients. Germline values: CDR1 SGDLS, CDR2 YYNGEE. The V gene lost 0 bases and the J gene lost 2 bases, with 14 bases spanning the gap. CDR3 length equals 16 residues. Method: immunoSEQ multiplex PCR; TCRdb's copy keeps in-frame clones and lacks some. This table holds about 110,000 clones, almost 85% found once. The sequencing sample was made of blood. The clonotype was recovered from a man between 18 and 35 years old in good health. The chain carries TRBV9 and TRBJ1-2; D is perhaps TRBD1 (6 bases). The CDR3 region has the DNA TGTGCCAGCAGCGTAGGCCATAAAACAGGGAACTATGGCTACACCTTC. Residues: CASSVGHKTGNYGYTF.